What follows are 32 T cell receptor beta chains derived from one specimen sequenced in a study of chemoradiotherapy in HPV16-positive cancers. The protocol was immunoSEQ multiplex PCR, while the TCRdb copy is restricted to in-frame clones and leaves out a portion. The sample yields around 15,000 clones, approximately 75% seen once. This material was acquired from a patient who underwent chemoradiotherapy. Every receptor here comes from a human donor with HPV-associated anogenital cancer.

The chain uses TRBV28 and TRBJ1-2, with 10 bases lining up with TRBD1. Germline CDR1 and CDR2: MDHEN and SYDVKM. The CDR3 sequence is 17 residues long. V was pared by 4 bases and J by 0 bases, with 8 bases of the junction left unmatched. The CDR3 here is CASSSRTGGTSNYGYTF. As DNA, the CDR3 is TGTGCCAGCAGTTCGCGGACAGGGGGAACCTCTAACTATGGCTACACCTTC.

The chain joins TRBV7-2 to TRBJ1-2; no reliable D call. There are 13 residues in the CDR3. Germline CDR1 and CDR2: SGHTA and FQGNSA. Trimming left V 2 bases short and J 3 bases short, with 7 bases between. The CDR3 loop is CASSLSRDYGYTF. The CDR3 DNA sequence: TGTGCCAGCAGCTTATCGAGGGACTATGGCTACACCTTC.

The chain is built from TRBV7-2 and TRBJ1-5; D is possibly TRBD1 (6 bases). Germline V lookup: CDR1 SGHTA, CDR2 FQGNSA. Between the trimmed V and J ends, which lost 5 bases and 0 bases, there was a span of 17 bases. The CDR3 consists of 17 residues. The CDR3 spells CASSQNGQPYSNQPQHF. As DNA, the CDR3 is TGTGCCAGCAGCCAGAACGGACAGCCCTATAGCAATCAGCCCCAGCATTTT.

J is TRBJ2-7 and V is TRBV18; TRBD1 matches at 7 bases. CDR1 KGHSH and CDR2 LQKENI come from the germline V gene. The CDR3 totals 14 residues. Trimming removed 1 base from V and 7 bases from J; junction bases left unmatched: 7. The CDR3 loop reads CASSPQTGVGEQYF. For the CDR3, the DNA is TGTGCCAGCTCACCACAAACAGGGGTGGGAGAGCAGTACTTC.

This clone was detected once. The rearrangement uses TRBV4-1 and TRBJ2-4, with D possibly TRBD2 on 5 matching bases. This CDR3 contains 17 residues. V lost 3 bases to trimming and J lost 0 bases, with 15 bases between them. Germline V gene sequence: CDR1 MGHRA, CDR2 YSYEKL. CDR3 in DNA: TGCGCCAGCAGCCACCCTCGGACTGATTTAGCCAAAAACATTCAGTACTTC. Its translation is CASSHPRTDLAKNIQYF.

The V and J genes are TRBV19 and TRBJ2-1, with 7 bases identical to TRBD2. Per the germline V gene, CDR1 is LNHDA and CDR2 is SQIVND (reference sequence). The CDR3 is made up of 14 amino acids. The trim removed 9 bases at V and 4 bases at J, leaving 9 bases unmatched. The CDR3 reads CASSGASNYNEQFF. In nucleotides, the CDR3 is TGTGCCAGCAGCGGGGCGTCTAATTACAATGAGCAGTTCTTC.

The rearrangement links TRBV2 to TRBJ2-2; 10 nucleotides align to TRBD2. Unmatched junction bases numbered 4, after V lost 4 bases and J lost 5 bases. This CDR3 is built from 15 residues. Germline lookup yields CDR1 SNHLY and CDR2 FYNNEI. CDR3: CASSVTSGWTGELFF. The CDR3 DNA reads as TGTGCCAGCAGTGTGACTAGCGGGTGGACCGGGGAGCTGTTTTTT.

The chain couples TRBV6-5 to TRBJ1-2; 10 nucleotides match TRBD1. V was pared by 6 bases and J by 0 bases, with 4 bases of the junction left unmatched. The CDR3 is 15 residues long. CDR1 MNHEY and CDR2 SVGAGI come from the germline V gene. The CDR3 DNA is TGTGCCAGCAGGGGGACAGGGGCATCTAACTATGGCTACACCTTC. Protein sequence: CASRGTGASNYGYTF.

The chain couples TRBV10-3 to TRBJ1-1; 7 positions match TRBD1. This CDR3 comprises 13 residues. In germline, CDR1 is ENHRY, CDR2 SYGVKD. After removal of 10 bases from V and 5 bases from J, the junction contained 10 bases not matched to a gene. The chain's CDR3 is CATTGEWRTEAFF. The CDR3 DNA reads TGTGCCACTACAGGGGAGTGGAGGACTGAAGCTTTCTTT.

Turning to this clone: Mismatch with germline at one junction end may stem from a read error. This sequence joins TRBV7-7 and TRBJ2-7; possibly TRBD1 for D (6 bases). Germline CDR1 and CDR2: SSHAT and FNYEAQ (reference sequence). The CDR3 is 18 residues long. The DNA of the CDR3 is TGTGCTAGCAGCTTAGTTGGAGGTTTAGGACAGAAGACCTACGAGCAGTACTTC. Translation gives CASSLVGGLGQKTYEQYF. Based on the CDR3 plus reference TRBV7-7 and TRBJ2-7, the full variable domain is GAGVSQSPRYKVTKRGQDVTLRCDPISSHATLYWYQQALGQGPEFLTYFNYEAQPDKSGLPSDRFSAERPEGSISTLTIQRTEQRDSAMYRCASSLVGGLGQKTYEQYFGPGTRLTVT.

The chain joins TRBV19 to TRBJ1-2; tentative D call: TRBD1 (5 bases). Germline V CDR1 and CDR2: LNHDA, SQIVND (reference sequence). Deletions cut 8 bases from V and 3 bases from J, with 10 bases between. CDR3 length: 12 amino acids. DNA of the CDR3: TGTGCCAGTTGGGGGATATACTATGGCTACACCTTC. Translating it yields CASWGIYYGYTF.

As for this clone: This sample includes further DNA sequences coding for the same CDR3. CDR3 coding DNA: TGTGCCAGCAGTTTAGCGGGGGGCGCCTACAATGAGCAGTTCTTC. Its translation: CASSLAGGAYNEQFF. The chain links TRBV27 to TRBJ2-1, with 8 bases matching TRBD2. CDR3 length: 15 residues. Germline CDR1 MNHEY, CDR2 SMNVEV (reference sequence). With V trimmed by 2 bases and J by 2 bases, 2 bases remained unmatched.

The chain carries TRBV9 and TRBJ1-2; perhaps TRBD1 as D (5 bases). CDR3 length: 16 amino acids. V lost 2 bases and J lost 5, with 19 bases in between. Germline-derived CDR1 and CDR2 are SGDLS and YYNGEE. The chain's CDR3 is CASSVADRGGWYGYTF. The DNA of the CDR3 is TGTGCCAGCAGCGTGGCCGACCGGGGGGGTTGGTATGGCTACACCTTC. Complete variable domain (other parts from reference TRBV9 and TRBJ1-2): DSGVTQTPKHLITATGQRVTLRCSPRSGDLSVYWYQQSLDQGLQFLIQYYNGEERAKGNILERFSAQQFPDLHSELNLSSLELGDSALYFCASSVADRGGWYGYTFGSGTRLTVV.

The chain has TRBV30 and TRBJ2-5, with D possibly matching TRBD1 (7 bases). Germline V gene lookup returns CDR1 GTSNPN and CDR2 SVGIG (reference sequence). The CDR3 is 15 residues long. The ends were cut back, 1 base at V and 2 bases at J, with 14 bases in the middle. CDR3 DNA sequence: TGTGCCTGGAGTGCGGGAGACAGGGAGCAAGAGACCCAGTACTTC. Its protein is CAWSAGDREQETQYF.

V and J are TRBV5-5 and TRBJ2-7; 7 nucleotides agree with TRBD1. This CDR3 has 14 residues. After removal of 2 bases from V and 0 bases from J, the junction contained 2 bases not matched to a gene. Germline values: CDR1 SGHKS, CDR2 YYEKEE (reference sequence). CDR3 DNA: TGTGCCAGCAGCTTTGGGACAGCCTCCTACGAGCAGTACTTC. Translation gives CASSFGTASYEQYF.

V and J are TRBV5-4 and TRBJ1-6, with D unclear. This CDR3 has 15 residues. CDR1 SGHNT and CDR2 YYREEE come from the germline V gene (reference sequence). Trimming took 4 bases from V and 0 from J, leaving 8 bases between them. The CDR3 region is CASSPSSSYNSPLHF. In DNA, the CDR3 is TGTGCCAGCAGCCCTAGCAGCTCCTATAATTCACCCCTCCACTTT.

The chain combines TRBV7-2 with TRBJ1-1; no definite D call. The germline gives CDR1 SGHTA, CDR2 FQGNSA. The CDR3 is 13 amino acids. The V and J ends lost 5 bases and 4 bases respectively, with 11 bases between them. The chain's CDR3 is CASSATILTEAFF. The CDR3 nucleotides are TGTGCCAGCAGCGCCACGATACTCACTGAAGCTTTCTTT.

The chain uses TRBV13 and TRBJ2-4; 14 nucleotides align to TRBD2. The germline gives CDR1 PRHDT, CDR2 FYEKMQ (reference sequence). V trimming: 0 bases; J trimming: 6 bases; junction bases outside the gene matches: 4. CDR3 length equals 17 residues. As DNA, the CDR3 is TGTGCCAGCAGCTTAGGCCCGACTAGCGGGGGGGTAAACATTCAGTACTTC. Translation: CASSLGPTSGGVNIQYF.

In this sample, this clone turned up a few times. J is TRBJ2-7 and V is TRBV27; D call uncertain. Germline lookup yields CDR1 MNHEY and CDR2 SMNVEV (reference sequence). This CDR3 contains 13 residues. The V end was cut by 2 bases, the J end by 8 bases, with 13 bases between. As DNA, the CDR3 is TGTGCCAGCAGTTTAAGGATAAGGGCAAAGCAGTACTTC. Its protein product is CASSLRIRAKQYF.

CDR3 residues: CASSFSVAVGETQYF. The CDR3 nucleotides read TGTGCCAGCAGCTTTTCAGTCGCAGTAGGGGAGACCCAGTACTTC. This chain uses TRBV7-2 with TRBJ2-5; D remains unclear. The germline V and J ends were trimmed by 3 bases and 5 bases, with 16 bases remaining between them. CDR1 is SGHTA, CDR2 FQGNSA, per germline. CDR3 length equals 15 residues.

The chain links TRBV10-3 to TRBJ2-5; D might be TRBD1 (5 bases). Deletions cut 7 bases from V and 5 bases from J, with 20 bases between. Germline V lookup: CDR1 ENHRY, CDR2 SYGVKD. This CDR3 contains 15 residues. The CDR3 is CAINPRQGRAETQYF. CDR3 in DNA: TGTGCCATCAACCCTCGGCAGGGAAGGGCGGAGACCCAGTACTTC.

The J gene is TRBJ2-7, the V gene TRBV5-1; no clear D gene. V lost 0 bases, J lost 1 base, and 11 bases lay in between. The length of the CDR3 is 15 residues. The V gene's germline CDR1 is SGHRS and CDR2 YFSETQ. The CDR3 loop reads CASSLGKAQSYEQYF. CDR3 in DNA: TGCGCCAGCAGCTTGGGGAAAGCTCAATCCTACGAGCAGTACTTC.

The V and J genes are TRBV30 and TRBJ2-7; D call uncertain. Germline V lookup: CDR1 GTSNPN, CDR2 SVGIG (reference sequence). This CDR3 region has 13 residues. Trimming left V 2 bases short and J 5 bases short, with 13 bases between. CDR3 region: CAWSITYEHEQYF. In DNA, the CDR3 is TGTGCCTGGAGTATTACCTATGAGCACGAGCAGTACTTC.

The V and J genes are TRBV7-9 and TRBJ1-1; D remains unclear. CDR3 length equals 12 residues. Germline lookup yields CDR1 SEHNR and CDR2 FQNEAQ (reference sequence). V was cut by 3 bases and J by 6 bases, with 8 bases left in between. CDR3 region: CASSLTGSEAFF. CDR3 DNA sequence: TGTGCCAGCAGCTTGACGGGCTCTGAAGCTTTCTTT. The whole variable domain, filled in from reference TRBV7-9 and TRBJ1-1, reads DTGVSQNPRHKITKRGQNVTFRCDPISEHNRLYWYRQTLGQGPEFLTYFQNEAQLEKSRLLSDRFSAERPKGSFSTLEIQRTEQGDSAMYLCASSLTGSEAFFGQGTRLTVV.

This clone came up a few times. The chain carries TRBV28 and TRBJ2-4, with D possibly TRBD1 on 6 matching bases. Germline CDR1 is MDHEN and CDR2 is SYDVKM. The V and J ends lost 5 bases and 0 bases respectively, with 11 bases between them. This CDR3 has 15 amino acids. The CDR3 is CASSHRDEAKNIQYF. CDR3 coding DNA: TGTGCCAGCAGTCACAGGGACGAAGCCAAAAACATTCAGTACTTC. The entire variable domain, with the rest obtained from reference TRBV28 and TRBJ2-4, is as follows: DVKVTQSSRYLVKRTGEKVFLECVQDMDHENMFWYRQDPGLGLRLIYFSYDVKMKEKGDIPEGYSVSREKKERFSLILESASTNQTSMYLCASSHRDEAKNIQYFGAGTRLSVL.

This clone was detected a few times. The chain carries TRBV19 and TRBJ1-5; D unresolved. The germline gives CDR1 LNHDA, CDR2 SQIVND (reference sequence). The V gene lost 7 bases and the J gene lost 0 bases, with 7 bases spanning the gap. The CDR3 sequence is 13 residues long. The CDR3 DNA reads TGTGCCAGTACATGGGATAGCAATCAGCCCCAGCATTTT. It translates to CASTWDSNQPQHF.

This clone was seen once. This sequence joins TRBV30 and TRBJ2-7, with D perhaps matching TRBD2 (5 bases). This CDR3 comprises 13 residues. V was shortened by 1 base and J by 3 bases, with 10 bases between the two germline ends. Germline V gene sequence: CDR1 GTSNPN, CDR2 SVGIG (reference sequence). Here the CDR3 DNA reads TGTGCCTGGAGTGGATTGGGGAGCTACGAGCAGTACTTC. Protein sequence: CAWSGLGSYEQYF.

This chain joins TRBV18 and TRBJ2-5, with a tentative D call TRBD1 (7 bases). Looked up from germline, CDR1 is KGHSH and CDR2 is LQKENI. This CDR3 has 14 residues. Trimming took 3 bases from V and 5 from J, leaving 13 bases between them. The CDR3 region is CASSPPTGRETQYF. The CDR3 DNA reads as TGTGCCAGCTCACCCCCGACAGGGAGGGAGACCCAGTACTTC. Complete variable domain (other parts from reference TRBV18 and TRBJ2-5): NAGVMQNPRHLVRRRGQEARLRCSPMKGHSHVYWYRQLPEEGLKFMVYLQKENIIDESGMPKERFSAEFPKEGPSILRIQQVVRGDSAAYFCASSPPTGRETQYFGPGTRLLVL.

This chain joins TRBV27 and TRBJ2-7; D uncertain. The V end lost 3 bases, the J end lost 4 bases, and 13 bases lay between the germline ends. CDR1 is MNHEY, CDR2 SMNVEV, per germline (reference sequence). The CDR3 extends over 14 amino acids. As DNA, the CDR3 is TGTGCCAGCAGTTTTGCCGGGCCCGGGTACGAGCAGTACTTC. Its protein is CASSFAGPGYEQYF.

This chain joins TRBV11-2 and TRBJ1-6, with no clear D. The CDR3 is 13 amino acids. Germline V gene sequence: CDR1 SGHAT, CDR2 FQNNGV. The V end lost 5 bases, the J end lost 8 bases, and 10 bases lay between the germline ends. CDR3 amino acids: CASSLQTDSPLHF. In DNA form, the CDR3 reads TGTGCCAGCAGCCTACAGACTGATTCACCCCTCCACTTT.

This clone appeared a single time. The chain is built from TRBV4-2 and TRBJ2-7; D is perhaps TRBD2 (6 bases). The CDR3 has 15 residues. Germline CDR1 LGHNA, CDR2 YNFKEQ. Trimming removed 0 bases from V and 1 base from J, with 10 bases in between. The CDR3 loop reads CASSQEGGSSYEQYF. The CDR3 coding sequence is TGTGCCAGCAGCCAAGAGGGGGGTTCGTCCTACGAGCAGTACTTC.

The CDR3 region has the DNA TGTGCCAGCAGCCCAGGGGGGGGGCGCAACTATGGCTACACCTTC. Its protein is CASSPGGGRNYGYTF. V is TRBV7-3 and J is TRBJ1-2, with TRBD1 matching 7 bases. CDR1 and CDR2 from the germline V gene are SGHTA and FQGTGA. The CDR3 runs 15 residues. The trim removed 5 bases at V and 2 bases at J, leaving 8 bases unmatched.